Below, one TCR beta chain is given with its context. The sample comes from a study of T cell responses to AZD1222 COVID-19 vaccine. Profiled with immunoSEQ multiplex PCR; TCRdb holds only in-frame clones, not every one. The table includes some 130,000 clones, roughly 87% detected once. The source is an adult in good health. Sequenced material: peripheral blood, taken on day 0 of AZD1222 vaccination.

CDR3 nucleotides: TGTGCCAGCAGCCGGGTGGGCGGGACAGGGATCTACTACGAGCAGTACTTC. As protein: CASSRVGGTGIYYEQYF. The chain links TRBV5-4 to TRBJ2-7; 9 bases map to TRBD1. The CDR3 is 17 amino acids. Losses at the gene ends were 4 bases for V and 3 bases for J; bases not matched to a gene: 14. In germline, CDR1 is SGHNT, CDR2 YYREEE (reference sequence).